This TCR beta chain was obtained from a study of technical replicates of blood from a few donors. CDR1 and CDR2 from the germline V gene are MGHRA and YSYEKL. V shed 4 bases and J 4 bases; nucleotides not matched to a gene: 16. The CDR3 consists of 17 residues. The method was immunoSEQ multiplex PCR; TCRdb's version includes in-frame clones alone and lacks a portion of them. The sample holds about 74,000 clones; around 95% are singletons and the top ten take approximately 0.25%. The rearrangement links TRBV4-1 to TRBJ2-7, with 7 bases identical to TRBD2. The sequence derives from a human donor in good health. Sequenced material: T cells isolated from PBMCs. CDR3 in amino acids: CASSPLRMGGPGYEQYF. In DNA, the CDR3 is TGCGCCAGCAGCCCGTTAAGGATGGGAGGGCCGGGGTACGAGCAGTACTTC.